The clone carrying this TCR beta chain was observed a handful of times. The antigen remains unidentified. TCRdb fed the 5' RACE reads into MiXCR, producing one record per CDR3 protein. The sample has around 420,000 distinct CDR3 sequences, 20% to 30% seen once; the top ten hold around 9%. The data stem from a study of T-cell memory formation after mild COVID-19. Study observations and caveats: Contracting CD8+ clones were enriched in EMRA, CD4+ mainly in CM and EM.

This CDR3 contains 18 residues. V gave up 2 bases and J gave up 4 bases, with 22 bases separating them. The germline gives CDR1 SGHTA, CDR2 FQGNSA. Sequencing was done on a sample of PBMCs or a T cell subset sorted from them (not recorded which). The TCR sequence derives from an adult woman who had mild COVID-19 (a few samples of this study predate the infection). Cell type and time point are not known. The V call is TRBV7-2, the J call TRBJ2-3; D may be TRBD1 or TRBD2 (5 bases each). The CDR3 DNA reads TGTGCCAGCAGCTTACAGTTGGCCGGGACCCGGAGGCCAGATACGCAGTATTTT. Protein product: CASSLQLAGTRRPDTQYF.